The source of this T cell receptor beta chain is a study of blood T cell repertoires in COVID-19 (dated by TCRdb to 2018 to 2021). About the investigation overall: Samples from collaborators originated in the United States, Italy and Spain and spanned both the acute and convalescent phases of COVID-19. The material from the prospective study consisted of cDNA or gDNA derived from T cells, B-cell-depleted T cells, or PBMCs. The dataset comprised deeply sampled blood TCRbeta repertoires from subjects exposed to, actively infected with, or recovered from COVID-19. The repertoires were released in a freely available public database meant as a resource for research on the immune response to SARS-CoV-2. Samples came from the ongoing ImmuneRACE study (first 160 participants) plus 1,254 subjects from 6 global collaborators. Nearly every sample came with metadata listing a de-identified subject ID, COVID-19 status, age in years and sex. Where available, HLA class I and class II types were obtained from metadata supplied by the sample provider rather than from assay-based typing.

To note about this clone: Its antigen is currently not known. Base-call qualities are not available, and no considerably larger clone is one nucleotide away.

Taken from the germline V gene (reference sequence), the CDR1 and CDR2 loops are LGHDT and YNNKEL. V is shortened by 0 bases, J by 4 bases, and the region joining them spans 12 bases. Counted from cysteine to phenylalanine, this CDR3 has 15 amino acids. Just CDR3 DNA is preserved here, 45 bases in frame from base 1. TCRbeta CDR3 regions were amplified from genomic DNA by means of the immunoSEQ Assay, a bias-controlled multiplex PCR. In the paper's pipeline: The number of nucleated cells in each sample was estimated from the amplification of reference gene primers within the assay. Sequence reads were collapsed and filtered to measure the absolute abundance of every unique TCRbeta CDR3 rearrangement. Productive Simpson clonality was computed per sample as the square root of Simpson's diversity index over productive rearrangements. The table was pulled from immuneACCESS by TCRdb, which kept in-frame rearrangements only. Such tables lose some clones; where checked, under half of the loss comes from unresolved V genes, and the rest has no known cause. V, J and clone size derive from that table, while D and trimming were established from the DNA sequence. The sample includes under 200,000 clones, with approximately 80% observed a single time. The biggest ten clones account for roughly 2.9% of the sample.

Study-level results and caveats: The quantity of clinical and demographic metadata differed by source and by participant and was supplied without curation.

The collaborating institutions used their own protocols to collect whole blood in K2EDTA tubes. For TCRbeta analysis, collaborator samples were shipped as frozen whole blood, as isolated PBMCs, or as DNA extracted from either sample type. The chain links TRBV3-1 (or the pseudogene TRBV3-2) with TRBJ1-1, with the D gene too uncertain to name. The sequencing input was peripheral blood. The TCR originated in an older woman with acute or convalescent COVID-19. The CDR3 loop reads CASSQDPVGFTEAFF. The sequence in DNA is TGTGCCAGCAGCCAAGATCCCGTCGGGTTCACTGAAGCTTTCTTT.